This TCR beta chain was recovered during a study of a mutant IDH1 vaccine in newly diagnosed glioma. Study-level background: Standard pretreatment was either radiotherapy, temozolomide, or, for most, radiochemotherapy with temozolomide.

Time point denoted: baseline, week 1 (first vaccination visit). Specified treatment: pre-vaccination baseline after standard-of-care therapy. Only in-frame clones appear in the TCRdb table, and some are missing; sequencing was by immunoSEQ multiplex PCR. The data contain some 95,000 clones, over 75% of them singletons. Trimming left V 0 bases short and J 7 bases short, with 16 bases between. Germline assignment: CDR1 SGHDN and CDR2 FVKESK. CDR3 length equals 15 residues. Sequencing used PBMCs, obtained from a glioma patient treated with radiotherapy, temozolomide or both. This chain links TRBV14 with TRBJ2-7, with a weak D call TRBD2 (6 bases). The receptor was derived from a man aged 35 to 55 with glioma. In DNA form, the CDR3 reads TGTGCCAGCAGCCAAGATTTAGCGGTGGCAGGTGAGCAGTACTTC. It yields the protein CASSQDLAVAGEQYF.